This entry lists 32 T cell receptor beta chains sequenced from one sample in a study of OX40 agonist ivuxolimab in advanced cancers. Libraries were built with the immunoSEQ multiplex PCR assay. As stored in TCRdb, this immuneACCESS dataset retains in-frame rearrangements with V and J assigned. A fraction of the clones does not appear; measured against another copy, unresolved V genes explain less than half of the discrepancy, and the remainder lacks a known reason. This sample has about 18,000 clones in its table, and approximately 83% of those were observed once. The ten largest clones capture around 40% of the sample. The sample here was CD4+ or CD8+ T cells sorted from blood, taken in a trial of the OX40 agonist ivuxolimab. These TCRs come from an adult with an advanced solid tumor such as melanoma, head and neck, liver or kidney cancer.

The chain employs TRBV11-2 and TRBJ1-3; D perhaps matches TRBD1 (5 bases). The CDR3 is made up of 18 amino acids. Germline V gene lookup returns CDR1 SGHAT and CDR2 FQNNGV. The V end was cut by 5 bases, the J end by 0 bases, with 20 bases between. The CDR3, as DNA: TGTGCCAGCAGCACCAGAGGGGAGACAGTCTTCTCTGGAAACACCATATATTTT. Residues: CASSTRGETVFSGNTIYF.

V is TRBV19 and J is TRBJ2-7, with D possibly being TRBD2 (5 bases). The length of the CDR3 is 15 residues. Trimming took 10 bases from V and 0 from J, leaving 19 bases between them. Germline V gene sequence: CDR1 LNHDA, CDR2 SQIVND (reference sequence). Here the CDR3 reads CATKVGSGSSYEQYF. CDR3 DNA sequence: TGTGCCACCAAGGTTGGGTCTGGGAGCTCCTACGAGCAGTACTTC.

This sequence joins TRBV6-5 and TRBJ2-2, with 8 bases identical to TRBD1. The trim removed 6 bases at V and 7 bases at J, leaving 10 bases unmatched. CDR3 size: 15 residues. Germline V gene sequence: CDR1 MNHEY, CDR2 SVGAGI. The CDR3 DNA follows: TGTGCCAGCAGGCTAGGACAGGGATATGGCGGGGAGCTGTTTTTT. Amino acids: CASRLGQGYGGELFF.

The CDR3 is CASSFWEQGLDTEAFF. The CDR3 DNA follows: TGTGCCAGCAGTTTTTGGGAACAGGGTTTAGACACTGAAGCTTTCTTT. The rearrangement uses TRBV28 and TRBJ1-1, with D perhaps matching TRBD1 (6 bases). Per the germline V gene, CDR1 is MDHEN and CDR2 is SYDVKM. V gave up 3 bases and J gave up 3 bases, with 17 bases separating them. There are 16 residues in the CDR3.

The V gene is TRBV6-5, the J gene TRBJ1-6; D ambiguous. This CDR3 has 15 amino acids. V was shortened by 2 bases and J by 3 bases, with 8 bases between the two germline ends. Germline V CDR1 and CDR2: MNHEY, SVGAGI. The CDR3 nucleotides are TGTGCCAGCAGTTACGGCGTAGGCTATAATTCACCCCTCCACTTT. Its translation is CASSYGVGYNSPLHF.

This clone has a handful of counts. The V call is TRBV27, the J call TRBJ2-7; the D gene is possibly TRBD1 (5 bases). CDR1 MNHEY and CDR2 SMNVEV come from the germline V gene (reference sequence). Trimming cost V 2 bases and J 4 bases, with 9 bases left between them. The CDR3 runs 13 residues. CDR3 in DNA: TGTGCCAGCAGTTTAAACAGGCAGTACGAGCAGTACTTC. Its protein is CASSLNRQYEQYF.

The chain combines TRBV9 with TRBJ2-1; tentative D call: TRBD1 (6 bases). CDR1 SGDLS and CDR2 YYNGEE come from the germline V gene. The length of the CDR3 is 16 residues. The V gene lost 8 bases and the J gene lost 3 bases, with 21 bases spanning the gap. DNA of the CDR3: TGTGCCAGTAACCCCGGCCCAGGGGCGCGCTACAATGAGCAGTTCTTC. It yields the protein CASNPGPGARYNEQFF.

V and J are TRBV28 and TRBJ1-1; D is unresolved. Trimming left V 3 bases short and J 6 bases short, with 17 bases between. The CDR3 extends over 15 amino acids. In germline, CDR1 is MDHEN, CDR2 SYDVKM. CDR3 amino acids: CASSFLAAVASEAFF. CDR3 sequence (DNA): TGTGCCAGCAGTTTCTTAGCCGCGGTGGCCTCTGAAGCTTTCTTT.

J is TRBJ1-1 and V is TRBV30, with D perhaps TRBD1 (5 bases). V was clipped by 5 bases and J by 5 bases, with 9 bases between them. The CDR3 has 11 residues. Germline lookup yields CDR1 GTSNPN and CDR2 SVGIG (reference sequence). This chain's CDR3 is CAWEGATEAFF. In nucleotides, the CDR3 is TGTGCCTGGGAAGGGGCTACTGAAGCTTTCTTT.

The chain links TRBV28 to TRBJ2-6; the D gene is possibly TRBD2 (6 bases). Germline values: CDR1 MDHEN, CDR2 SYDVKM. Trimming pared 4 bases from V and 2 bases from J, leaving 15 bases between. The CDR3 has 17 residues. This CDR3 reads CASSWGADYAGANVLTF. The CDR3 DNA reads TGTGCCAGCAGTTGGGGCGCGGACTATGCTGGGGCCAACGTCCTGACTTTC.

The chain uses TRBV6-9 and TRBJ1-1, with D maybe TRBD1 (6 bases). V was cut by 5 bases and J by 7 bases, with 14 bases left in between. Per the germline V gene, CDR1 is MNHGY and CDR2 is SVAAGI. This CDR3 has 13 residues. The CDR3 DNA reads as TGTGCCAGCAGTCCCGGGGGCGAGATTGAAGCTTTCTTT. It is translated as CASSPGGEIEAFF.

The rearrangement links TRBV7-8 to TRBJ1-1; 9 bases are shared with TRBD1. Germline V gene sequence: CDR1 SGHVS, CDR2 FQNEAQ. The V gene end was trimmed by 0 bases and the J gene end by 6 bases; junction bases not matched to a gene: 11. CDR3 length: 17 amino acids. The DNA of the CDR3 is TGTGCCAGCAGCTTAGCAGCGACAGGGGGGCTCGGGCCTGAAGCTTTCTTT. Translated, it gives CASSLAATGGLGPEAFF. Using reference TRBV7-8 and TRBJ1-1 for the parts outside the CDR3, the full variable domain is GAGVSQSPRYKVAKRGQDVALRCDPISGHVSLFWYQQALGQGPEFLTYFQNEAQLDKSGLPSDRFFAERPEGSVSTLKIQRTQQEDSAVYLCASSLAATGGLGPEAFFGQGTRLTVV.

This chain uses TRBV11-1 with TRBJ2-2; no reliable D call. In germline, CDR1 is SGHAT, CDR2 FQDESV (reference sequence). There are 14 residues in the CDR3. V shed 4 bases and J shed 6 bases, with 12 bases lying between them. The CDR3 DNA sequence: TGTGCCAGCAGCTCGCCGGCGGAACCCGGGGAGCTGTTTTTT. It encodes CASSSPAEPGELFF.

The chain employs TRBV19 and TRBJ2-4; D remains unclear. The germline gives CDR1 LNHDA, CDR2 SQIVND (reference sequence). The CDR3 loop spans 14 amino acids. Trimming stripped 5 bases from V and 3 bases from J, with 11 bases between. The DNA of the CDR3 is TGTGCCAGTAGTCTCGACTTAGGCAAAAACATTCAGTACTTC. Encoded protein: CASSLDLGKNIQYF.

The CDR3 here is CASSLEGKGAVYGYTF. The CDR3 region has the DNA TGCGCCAGCAGCTTGGAAGGCAAGGGGGCGGTCTATGGCTACACCTTC. The chain uses TRBV5-1 and TRBJ1-2, with 7 bases aligning to TRBD1. V lost 0 bases to trimming and J lost 4 bases; unmatched junction nucleotides: 9. Looked up from germline, CDR1 is SGHRS and CDR2 is YFSETQ. The length of the CDR3 is 16 residues. The full variable domain, with the rest looked up from reference TRBV5-1 and TRBJ1-2, is KAGVTQTPRYLIKTRGQQVTLSCSPISGHRSVSWYQQTPGQGLQFLFEYFSETQRNKGNFPGRFSGRQFSNSRSEMNVSTLELGDSALYLCASSLEGKGAVYGYTFGSGTRLTVV.

The J gene is TRBJ1-4, the V gene TRBV18; D is perhaps TRBD1 (5 bases). The CDR3 is made up of 14 amino acids. The germline V and J ends were trimmed by 6 bases and 8 bases, with 16 bases remaining between them. Germline-derived CDR1 and CDR2 are KGHSH and LQKENI. CDR3 amino acids: CASSLRGEKEKLFF. The CDR3 nucleotides are TGTGCCAGCTCCCTTAGGGGTGAAAAAGAAAAACTGTTTTTT.

This chain joins TRBV27 and TRBJ1-5, with D possibly being TRBD1 (5 bases). Trimming shortened V by 5 bases and J by 3 bases, and 11 bases separated the two germline ends. Germline lookup yields CDR1 MNHEY and CDR2 SMNVEV (reference sequence). The CDR3 consists of 14 residues. The CDR3: CASSHRGLNQPQHF. In DNA form, the CDR3 reads TGTGCCAGCAGTCATCGGGGCCTCAATCAGCCCCAGCATTTT.

V and J are TRBV19 and TRBJ1-1; D uncertain. The V end was cut by 2 bases, the J end by 0 bases, with 4 bases between. Germline V gene data show CDR1 as LNHDA and CDR2 as SQIVND (reference sequence). This CDR3 has 13 amino acids. The CDR3 is CASSIRLNTEAFF. The DNA for the CDR3 is TGTGCCAGTAGTATAAGGTTGAACACTGAAGCTTTCTTT.

This chain links TRBV6-5 with TRBJ2-7, with D unresolved. The CDR3 is 12 amino acids. Trimming took off 6 bases at V and 1 base at J, with 7 bases between the two ends. CDR1 is MNHEY and CDR2 is SVGAGI in the germline V gene. This CDR3 reads CASSQYSYEQYF. The DNA of the CDR3 is TGTGCCAGCAGCCAATATTCCTACGAGCAGTACTTC.

On this clone itself: This sample also contains other DNA sequences that code for the same CDR3. The chain employs TRBV7-9 and TRBJ2-7; 7 nucleotides match TRBD2. Germline values: CDR1 SEHNR, CDR2 FQNEAQ (reference sequence). This CDR3 is built from 12 residues. Trimming at V came to 3 bases and at J to 6 bases, leaving 2 bases not matched to a gene. The DNA for the CDR3 is TGTGCCAGCAGCTTGGGGGGGAGCGAGCAGTACTTC. Translation: CASSLGGSEQYF.

This clone was seen more than once but under ten times. For the CDR3, the DNA is TGCGCCAGCAGCCAAGGCCCCCCGGGACTCCGACCCTACGAGCAGTACTTC. It yields the protein CASSQGPPGLRPYEQYF. This sequence joins TRBV4-1 and TRBJ2-7, with a tentative D call TRBD2 (6 bases). The CDR3 spans 17 residues. V shed 1 base and J shed 2 bases, with 18 bases lying between them. Germline V gene lookup returns CDR1 MGHRA and CDR2 YSYEKL.

The chain uses TRBV6-1 and TRBJ2-5, with D unresolved. This CDR3 spans 13 amino acids. The V gene's germline CDR1 is MNHNS and CDR2 SASEGT. V lost 6 bases, J lost 2 bases, and 10 bases lay in between. The CDR3 loop is CASRQLMQETQYF. The CDR3 DNA reads TGTGCCAGCAGACAGCTAATGCAAGAGACCCAGTACTTC.

CDR3 DNA: TGTGCCAGCAGCTTAAACCCAATGAACACTGAAGCTTTCTTT. Translated, it gives CASSLNPMNTEAFF. The J gene is TRBJ1-1, the V gene TRBV7-3, with D uncertain. The ends were cut back, 1 base at V and 0 bases at J, with 6 bases in the middle. The CDR3 is made up of 14 amino acids. The germline V gene encodes CDR1 SGHTA and CDR2 FQGTGA.

The chain joins TRBV27 to TRBJ2-3; D uncertain. Germline V gene lookup returns CDR1 MNHEY and CDR2 SMNVEV (reference sequence). The V end was cut by 0 bases, the J end by 4 bases, with 2 bases between. The CDR3 totals 12 residues. The CDR3 protein is CASSLSADTQYF. DNA for the CDR3: TGTGCCAGCAGTTTATCAGCAGATACGCAGTATTTT.

This chain's CDR3 is CASSFRGVETQYF. CDR3 nucleotides: TGTGCCAGCAGTTTCCGGGGGGTGGAGACCCAGTACTTC. This sequence joins TRBV27 and TRBJ2-5, with 7 bases that match TRBD2. The CDR3 runs 13 residues. Per germline, CDR1 MNHEY and CDR2 SMNVEV (reference sequence). V lost 3 bases, J lost 5 bases, and 3 bases stayed unmatched.

This clone showed up just once. The rearrangement links TRBV30 to TRBJ2-2; D gene unclear. The CDR3 spans 14 residues. Germline-derived CDR1 and CDR2 are GTSNPN and SVGIG (reference sequence). The V gene lost 3 bases and the J gene lost 1 base, with 9 bases spanning the gap. The DNA for the CDR3 is TGTGCCTGGAGCGCGCTGGAGAACACCGGGGAGCTGTTTTTT. As protein: CAWSALENTGELFF.

The rearrangement links TRBV7-2 to TRBJ1-1; D uncertain. The V gene's germline CDR1 is SGHTA and CDR2 FQGNSA. V gave up 1 base and J gave up 6 bases, with 12 bases separating them. The CDR3 covers 14 residues. The CDR3 sequence: CASSLVLASAEAFF. CDR3 in DNA: TGTGCCAGCAGCTTAGTTCTGGCAAGCGCTGAAGCTTTCTTT.

V usage is TRBV11-2 and J usage is TRBJ2-1; 8 nucleotides match TRBD2. CDR3 length: 15 residues. With V trimmed by 5 bases and J by 0 bases, 3 bases remained unmatched. Germline CDR1 reads SGHAT; CDR2 reads FQNNGV. CDR3 region: CASSPSGGSYNEQFF. The CDR3 nucleotides read TGTGCCAGCAGCCCAAGCGGGGGCTCCTACAATGAGCAGTTCTTC.

The chain has TRBV6-1 and TRBJ2-1, with D possibly being TRBD1 (5 bases). This CDR3 region has 15 residues. Per germline, CDR1 MNHNS and CDR2 SASEGT. V was trimmed by 0 bases and J by 4 bases, leaving 10 bases between them. The CDR3 bases are TGTGCCAGCAGTGAAGCGGGTGGGGCGTACAATGAGCAGTTCTTC. Its translation: CASSEAGGAYNEQFF.

The chain combines TRBV11-2 with TRBJ1-2, with 10 bases lining up with TRBD1. CDR3 length equals 17 residues. The V segment lost 5 bases and the J segment 0 bases; nucleotides outside the gene matches: 9. CDR1 and CDR2 (germline): SGHAT, FQNNGV. Here the CDR3 reads CASSAGTGVRANYGYTF. Written as DNA, the CDR3 is TGTGCCAGCAGCGCCGGGACAGGGGTTAGAGCTAACTATGGCTACACCTTC.

V usage is TRBV30 and J usage is TRBJ2-3; D uncertain. The V gene's germline CDR1 is GTSNPN and CDR2 SVGIG (reference sequence). V was cut by 3 bases and J by 1 base, with 11 bases left in between. The CDR3 totals 14 residues. The CDR3 region is CAWSAGWGTDTQYF. The CDR3 DNA follows: TGTGCCTGGAGCGCTGGGTGGGGCACAGATACGCAGTATTTT.

This clone has just a few counts. The V and J genes are TRBV18 and TRBJ2-3; D is unresolved. Trimming stripped 3 bases from V and 0 bases from J, with 7 bases between. The germline V gene encodes CDR1 KGHSH and CDR2 LQKENI. The CDR3 contains 14 residues. In nucleotides, the CDR3 is TGTGCCAGCTCACCCTCCTCTAGCACAGATACGCAGTATTTT. It codes for CASSPSSSTDTQYF.